Sequencing of this TCR beta chain was carried out in a study of T-cell reconstitution after alpha-beta-depleted transplantation in children. Unique molecular identifiers were incorporated when the TCRbeta library was constructed. In TCRdb, the PCR reads were re-called with MiXCR into one record per CDR3 protein. The sample carries about 640,000 distinct CDR3 sequences, approximately 16% recorded once. Germline CDR1 SGHRS, CDR2 YFSETQ. The CDR3 spans 14 residues. V lost 0 bases to trimming and J lost 6 bases, with 12 bases between them. The sample holds a few counts of this clonotype. This clonotype originated in a human donor who donated a stem cell graft to a child with acute myeloid leukemia. This sequence joins TRBV5-1 and TRBJ1-2; D gene ambiguous. The specimen was PBMCs from the stem cell graft donor, collected from the stem cell graft. The chain's CDR3 is CASSLARDLHGYTF. In DNA, the CDR3 is TGCGCCAGCAGCTTGGCCCGGGATCTCCATGGCTACACCTTC. The full variable domain, rest sourced from reference TRBV5-1 and TRBJ1-2, is KAGVTQTPRYLIKTRGQQVTLSCSPISGHRSVSWYQQTPGQGLQFLFEYFSETQRNKGNFPGRFSGRQFSNSRSEMNVSTLELGDSALYLCASSLARDLHGYTFGSGTRLTVV.